This T cell receptor (beta chain) was identified during a study of cytomegalovirus exposure and HLA in healthy donors. Sequencing was performed with immunoSEQ multiplex PCR; in TCRdb, only in-frame clones are kept and a portion is missing. The sample includes just under 75,000 clones, around 94% seen only once; the top ten take 3.2%. The CDR3 is 14 amino acids. Germline assignment: CDR1 SGHRS and CDR2 YFSETQ. After removal of 4 bases from V and 3 bases from J, the junction contained 2 bases not matched to a gene. Source material: PBMCs. The chain recombines TRBV5-1 with TRBJ2-2, with 8 bases fitting TRBD1. This TCR derives from a young woman in good health and CMV-seropositive. The DNA for the CDR3 is TGCGCCAGCAGCGGACAGGGCTACACCGGGGAGCTGTTTTTT. Residues: CASSGQGYTGELFF.